The 5 T cell receptor beta chains in this list originate from one sample, sequenced in a study of blood T cell repertoires in COVID-19. The data were produced by immunoSEQ multiplex PCR, yet TCRdb's version contains in-frame clones alone and is incomplete. The data hold some 210,000 clones, with about four fifths observed a single time. Source material: peripheral blood. These receptors were collected from a woman between 70 and 85 years old with active or convalescent COVID-19.

The CDR3 region is CASSLGLLSTDTQYF. The CDR3 DNA reads as TGTGCCAGCAGCCTTGGACTGCTAAGCACAGATACGCAGTATTTT. The chain couples TRBV11-2 to TRBJ2-3; a weak D match, TRBD2 (5 bases). Germline CDR1 SGHAT, CDR2 FQNNGV. This CDR3 has 15 amino acids. The V and J ends lost 5 bases and 0 bases respectively, with 12 bases between them.

The rearrangement links TRBV6-6 to TRBJ2-3; D is undetermined. In germline, CDR1 is MNHNY, CDR2 SVGAGI (reference sequence). V was pared by 10 bases and J by 2 bases, with 19 bases between. The CDR3 runs to 15 residues. DNA of the CDR3: TGTGCCACTACAGTCGGTCGGATCCTCACAGATACGCAGTATTTT. Its protein is CATTVGRILTDTQYF.

This clone was counted only a few times. The chain recombines TRBV5-1 with TRBJ2-1, with 9 bases lining up with TRBD1. The CDR3 length is 14 residues. Trimming removed 2 bases from V and 8 bases from J; junction bases left unmatched: 5. Germline assignment: CDR1 SGHRS and CDR2 YFSETQ. The chain's CDR3 is CASSFRTGGDEQFF. The CDR3 region has the DNA TGCGCCAGCAGCTTTCGTACAGGGGGCGATGAGCAGTTCTTC. The full variable domain, with the rest looked up from reference TRBV5-1 and TRBJ2-1, is KAGVTQTPRYLIKTRGQQVTLSCSPISGHRSVSWYQQTPGQGLQFLFEYFSETQRNKGNFPGRFSGRQFSNSRSEMNVSTLELGDSALYLCASSFRTGGDEQFFGPGTRLTVL.

CDR3: CASSLGLQETQYF. The CDR3 DNA reads as TGTGCCAGCAGCCTGGGCCTTCAAGAGACCCAGTACTTC. The chain is built from TRBV16 and TRBJ2-5; no definite D call. Per the germline V gene, CDR1 is KGHSY and CDR2 is FQNENV. CDR3 length: 13 residues. Between the trimmed V and J ends, which lost 4 bases and 2 bases, there was a span of 8 bases.

This chain links TRBV7-9 with TRBJ2-2; the D gene is possibly TRBD1 (6 bases). V lost 5 bases to trimming and J lost 3 bases, with 10 bases between them. Per germline, CDR1 SEHNR and CDR2 FQNEAQ (reference sequence). CDR3 size: 14 residues. The CDR3 region is CASSRDTHTGELFF. As DNA, the CDR3 is TGTGCCAGCAGCCGGGACACACACACCGGGGAGCTGTTTTTT.